This entry lists 30 T cell receptor beta chains sequenced from one sample in a study of blood T cells in healthy people across ages (dated by TCRdb to the mid-2010s). Library generation was performed with 5' RACE. Sequencer: Illumina HiSeq 2500. A second PCR of about 6 to 12 cycles was run with a J-beta primer mix and a sample-barcoded 5' primer. TCRdb trimmed the raw reads at Q25, called clones with MiXCR and kept productive beta chains. Rows merge per CDR3 protein into single entries with the most common DNA and genes. The sample table records about 1.5 million distinct CDR3 sequences; roughly two fifths of these occur just once. About 4.1% of the sample goes to the ten largest clones. The sample taken for sequencing was blood. These receptors originate from a woman aged 18 to 35 in good health.

This chain joins TRBV3-1 and TRBJ2-3, with D perhaps assigned TRBD1 or TRBD2 (5 bases each). Between the trimmed V and J ends, which lost 1 base and 4 bases, there was a span of 9 bases. The CDR3 length is 14 residues. The germline V gene encodes CDR1 LGHDT and CDR2 YNNKEL (reference sequence). The CDR3 spells CASSQVRGADTQYF. CDR3 DNA: TGTGCCAGCAGCCAAGTACGGGGCGCAGATACGCAGTATTTT.

This clonotype was observed a single time. This chain connects TRBV4-1 to TRBJ2-7; TRBD1 aligns across 7 bases. Matching the DNA end better, TRBJ2-5 makes the J call doubtful. The V gene's germline CDR1 is MGHRA and CDR2 YSYEKL. The CDR3 is made up of 15 amino acids. CDR3 in amino acids: CASSQSGQLKETQYF. The DNA of the CDR3 is TGCGCCAGCAGCCAGTCGGGACAGCTAAAGGAGACCCAGTACTTC.

J is TRBJ2-1 and V is TRBV6-6; D gene ambiguous. Germline assignment: CDR1 MNHNY and CDR2 SVGAGI (reference sequence). V was shortened by 0 bases and J by 0 bases, with 3 bases between the two germline ends. This CDR3 spans 14 amino acids. CDR3 in DNA: TGTGCCAGCAGTTACTCCCGCTCCTACAATGAGCAGTTCTTC. Protein product: CASSYSRSYNEQFF.

The chain is built from TRBV3-1 and TRBJ2-1, with 9 bases aligning to TRBD1. The V gene's germline CDR1 is LGHDT and CDR2 YNNKEL (reference sequence). The junction had 9 bases not matched to a gene; V was cut back by 6 bases and J by 3 bases. This CDR3 spans 16 amino acids. CDR3 amino acids: CASSPTGGFNYNEQFF. The CDR3 nucleotides read TGTGCCAGCAGTCCTACAGGGGGCTTTAACTACAATGAGCAGTTCTTC.

This clonotype was observed a few times. The chain carries TRBV20-1 and TRBJ2-3, with 7 bases fitting TRBD2. Looked up from germline, CDR1 is DFQATT and CDR2 is SNEGSKA (reference sequence). The CDR3 has 14 residues. CDR3 DNA: TGCAGCGTTTCTAGCGGATCTAGCACAGATACGCAGTATTTT. Translating it yields CSVSSGSSTDTQYF.

This clonotype was counted between two and nine times. The chain uses TRBV21-1 and TRBJ1-2; the table calls TRBD1, which could not be checked here. TRBV21-1 counts as a pseudogene. The CDR3 consists of 15 residues. The CDR3 region has the DNA TGTGCCAGCAGCAAACTCAGGGGCGGGCACTATGGCTACACCTTC. Amino acid sequence: CASSKLRGGHYGYTF.

The chain joins TRBV20-1 to TRBJ2-4; D remains unclear. Germline V gives CDR1 DFQATT, CDR2 SNEGSKA (reference sequence). With 2 bases removed from V and 13 bases from J, the gap between germline ends came to 12 bases. This CDR3 has 11 amino acids. CDR3 coding DNA: TGCAGTGCTAGACCCGGTCGCGTGCAGTACTTC. Translation gives CSARPGRVQYF.

The chain joins TRBV10-3 to TRBJ1-5; D possibly corresponds to TRBD1 (5 bases). The CDR3 covers 13 residues. Germline CDR1 ENHRY, CDR2 SYGVKD. The ends were cut back, 5 bases at V and 11 bases at J, with 16 bases in the middle. CDR3 in amino acids: CAISSGSEGAQHF. For the CDR3, the DNA is TGTGCCATCAGTTCCGGGTCCGAAGGGGCCCAGCATTTT.

The J gene is TRBJ2-3, the V gene TRBV30; tentatively, D is TRBD2 (5 bases). Germline V gives CDR1 GTSNPN, CDR2 SVGIG (reference sequence). The CDR3 has 11 residues. The V end lost 3 bases, the J end lost 10 bases, and 11 bases lay between the germline ends. Here the CDR3 reads CAWSPLEAQYF. For the CDR3, the DNA is TGTGCCTGGAGCCCACTAGAGGCGCAGTATTTT.

The J gene is TRBJ1-1, the V gene TRBV7-9; weak D call: TRBD1 (6 bases). V was cut by 4 bases and J by 0 bases, with 12 bases left in between. The germline CDR1 and CDR2 sequences are SEHNR and FQNEAQ (reference sequence). CDR3 length: 15 residues. The CDR3: CASSSTRTVNTEAFF. CDR3 bases: TGTGCCAGCAGCTCAACGAGGACAGTGAACACTGAAGCTTTCTTT.

Ten or more counts support this clonotype. V is TRBV7-8 and J is TRBJ2-3; D unclear. The CDR3 contains 13 residues. The germline V gene has CDR1 SGHVS and CDR2 FQNEAQ. The V end lost 4 bases, the J end lost 1 base, and 6 bases lay between the germline ends. Here the CDR3 DNA reads TGTGCCAGCAGCTCCCACGGCACAGATACGCAGTATTTT. Its protein is CASSSHGTDTQYF.

The V and J genes are TRBV6-6 and TRBJ2-1; D gene unclear. Trimming cost V 6 bases and J 8 bases, with 20 bases left between them. The germline V gene has CDR1 MNHNY and CDR2 SVGAGI (reference sequence). The CDR3 is made up of 15 amino acids. CDR3 DNA: TGTGCCAGCAGCCGAGAGTTAGCCCGCTCGCATGAGCAGTTCTTC. Protein: CASSRELARSHEQFF.

The V call is TRBV6-6, the J call TRBJ2-7; 10 bases map to TRBD1. Germline assignment: CDR1 MNHNY and CDR2 SVGAGI (reference sequence). The CDR3 has 15 amino acids. The J segment lost 2 bases and the V segment lost 5 bases, leaving 6 bases of the junction unmatched. The CDR3 sequence is CASSRGQGTTYEQYF. CDR3 sequence (DNA): TGTGCCAGCAGTCGGGGACAGGGGACGACCTACGAGCAGTACTTC.

This rearrangement joins TRBV6-2 or TRBV6-3 to TRBJ2-1; 10 bases are a match to TRBD1. This CDR3 has 12 amino acids. J lost 15 bases, V lost 6 bases, and 8 bases had no gene match. Germline lookup yields CDR1 MNHEY and CDR2 SVGEGT. In DNA, the CDR3 is TGTGCCAGCAGACTACCGGGACAGGGGACGTTCTTC. Translating it yields CASRLPGQGTFF.

This clonotype came up a few times. CDR3 residues: CSVLGRVFSYNEQFF. As DNA, the CDR3 is TGCAGCGTCCTCGGGAGGGTTTTCTCCTACAATGAGCAGTTCTTC. The gene calls are TRBV29-1 and TRBJ2-1, with 8 bases aligning to TRBD2. CDR3 size: 15 residues. The V gene's germline CDR1 is SQVTM and CDR2 ANQGSEA. The junction had 7 bases not matched to a gene; V was cut back by 6 bases and J by 0 bases.

In its sample, this clonotype was seen a few times. V and J are TRBV20-1 and TRBJ2-1; 9 nucleotides line up with TRBD1. Germline values: CDR1 DFQATT, CDR2 SNEGSKA (reference sequence). The CDR3 contains 16 residues. V was clipped by 1 base and J by 9 bases; unmatched bases: 13. In DNA form, the CDR3 reads TGCAGTGCTAGAGTGAAGGGACAGGGCGATTGGGGTGAGCAGTTCTTC. Translating it yields CSARVKGQGDWGEQFF.

The chain couples TRBV11-2 to TRBJ2-5; 12 bases agree with TRBD2. In germline, CDR1 is SGHAT, CDR2 FQNNGV. The CDR3 has 17 amino acids. Trimming took 4 bases from V and 4 from J; bases not matched to a gene: 10. Here the CDR3 reads CASSSPRLAGVRETQYF. DNA for the CDR3: TGTGCCAGCAGCTCCCCAAGACTAGCGGGGGTTCGAGAGACCCAGTACTTC.

The gene calls are TRBV20-1 and TRBJ1-2; 11 bases fit TRBD1. Per the germline V gene, CDR1 is DFQATT and CDR2 is SNEGSKA (reference sequence). Trimming took 0 bases from V and 6 from J; bases not matched to a gene: 9. The CDR3 length is 16 residues. The CDR3: CSARDWTGGAGDGYTF. CDR3 sequence (DNA): TGCAGTGCTAGAGATTGGACAGGGGGCGCCGGGGATGGCTACACCTTC.

This clonotype was seen a few times. The chain recombines TRBV20-1 with TRBJ2-7; TRBD1 agrees at 7 bases. Germline V gene lookup returns CDR1 DFQATT and CDR2 SNEGSKA (reference sequence). V dropped 0 bases and J dropped 0; count of bases not matched to a gene: 5. CDR3 length equals 15 residues. CDR3 amino acids: CSARDRQGNSYEQYF. CDR3 nucleotides: TGCAGTGCTAGAGACCGACAGGGAAACTCCTACGAGCAGTACTTC.

This chain's CDR3 is CASSPPGPWNLRNEQFF. The DNA of the CDR3 is TGTGCCAGCTCACCACCGGGCCCGTGGAATCTGCGCAATGAGCAGTTCTTC. The J gene is TRBJ2-1, the V gene TRBV18; D gene unclear. This CDR3 is 17 amino acids long. V lost 0 bases to trimming and J lost 6 bases, with 18 bases between them. Germline V lookup: CDR1 KGHSH, CDR2 LQKENI.

This clonotype was observed a few times. The chain links TRBV20-1 to TRBJ2-1, with TRBD2 matching over 13 bases. The CDR3 has 17 amino acids. The germline CDR1 and CDR2 sequences are DFQATT and SNEGSKA (reference sequence). V dropped 0 bases and J dropped 7; count of bases not matched to a gene: 9. The chain's CDR3 is CSARDPGTSGVGNEQFF. The CDR3 nucleotides are TGCAGTGCTAGAGATCCCGGGACTAGCGGGGTAGGGAATGAGCAGTTCTTC.

The chain uses TRBV12-3 or TRBV12-4 and TRBJ1-5, with TRBD1 identical over 8 bases. The V segment lost 6 bases and the J segment 3 bases; nucleotides outside the gene matches: 7. The length of the CDR3 is 15 residues. CDR3 DNA: TGTGCCAGCAGCCCAGGGGGCCCAAACAATCAGCCCCAGCATTTT. Translating gives CASSPGGPNNQPQHF.

This clonotype was recorded many times. The V and J genes are TRBV6-4 and TRBJ2-1; 9 bases line up with TRBD1. The CDR3 covers 15 residues. The V gene end was trimmed by 5 bases and the J gene end by 3 bases; junction bases not matched to a gene: 5. Germline V CDR1 and CDR2: MRHNA, SNTAGT. CDR3 amino acids: CASSSSTGGYNEQFF. CDR3 nucleotides: TGTGCCAGCAGTAGCTCGACAGGGGGCTACAATGAGCAGTTCTTC.

A few counts support this clonotype. V usage is TRBV29-1 and J usage is TRBJ2-4; 7 positions agree with TRBD1. Germline V gives CDR1 SQVTM, CDR2 ANQGSEA. J was trimmed by 5 bases and V by 1 base; bases with no gene match: 2. The CDR3 has 13 amino acids. The CDR3 region is CSVEGQGQNIQYF. The CDR3 coding sequence is TGCAGCGTTGAAGGACAGGGACAAAACATTCAGTACTTC.

This clonotype came up a few times. The chain recombines TRBV5-1 with TRBJ2-5; TRBD2 aligns across 10 bases. After removal of 2 bases from V and 1 base from J, the junction contained 5 bases not matched to a gene. The CDR3 contains 16 residues. Germline-derived CDR1 and CDR2 are SGHRS and YFSETQ. The CDR3, as DNA: TGCGCCAGCAGCTTTCTAGCGGGAGCCGTCCAAGAGACCCAGTACTTC. Encoded protein: CASSFLAGAVQETQYF. The entire variable domain, with the rest obtained from reference TRBV5-1 and TRBJ2-5, is as follows: KAGVTQTPRYLIKTRGQQVTLSCSPISGHRSVSWYQQTPGQGLQFLFEYFSETQRNKGNFPGRFSGRQFSNSRSEMNVSTLELGDSALYLCASSFLAGAVQETQYFGPGTRLLVL.

The sample holds many counts of this clonotype. V is TRBV27 and J is TRBJ2-1; possible D gene TRBD2, 5 bases. Germline V gives CDR1 MNHEY, CDR2 SMNVEV (reference sequence). Deletions cut 4 bases from V and 5 bases from J, with 9 bases between. This CDR3 has 13 residues. The CDR3 spells CASSYSGNNEQFF. CDR3 DNA sequence: TGTGCCAGCAGTTACAGCGGAAACAATGAGCAGTTCTTC.

The genes are TRBV7-2 and TRBJ2-2; no clear D. Between the trimmed V and J ends, which lost 1 base and 6 bases, there was a span of 9 bases. This CDR3 has 14 residues. Germline CDR1 reads SGHTA; CDR2 reads FQGNSA. CDR3 nucleotide sequence: TGTGCCAGCAGCTTAGTTTGGGGATCCGGGGAGCTGTTTTTT. Translated: CASSLVWGSGELFF.

This sequence joins TRBV6-2 or TRBV6-3 and TRBJ2-7; perhaps TRBD2 as D (6 bases). The CDR3 length is 13 residues. Trimming cost V 10 bases and J 2 bases, with 15 bases left between them. From germline, CDR1 is MNHEY and CDR2 SVGEGT. The CDR3 DNA reads TGTGCCACCAGAATGGGACTGCCCTACGAGCAGTACTTC. This gives the protein CATRMGLPYEQYF.

This clonotype was seen a few times. The CDR3 DNA follows: TGCGCCAGCAGCTTGGACCCAGCGGAGGGGAGCGAGCAGTACTTC. Its protein is CASSLDPAEGSEQYF. This sequence joins TRBV5-1 and TRBJ2-7; tentatively, D is TRBD2 (6 bases). Germline lookup yields CDR1 SGHRS and CDR2 YFSETQ. The CDR3 consists of 15 residues. Trimming left V 0 bases short and J 6 bases short, with 16 bases between. Using reference TRBV5-1 and TRBJ2-7 for the parts outside the CDR3, the full variable domain is KAGVTQTPRYLIKTRGQQVTLSCSPISGHRSVSWYQQTPGQGLQFLFEYFSETQRNKGNFPGRFSGRQFSNSRSEMNVSTLELGDSALYLCASSLDPAEGSEQYFGPGTRLTVT.

The chain is built from TRBV27 and TRBJ2-4; D uncertain. The better agreement between TRBJ2-7 and the DNA end casts doubt on the J call. Per germline, CDR1 MNHEY and CDR2 SMNVEV (reference sequence). The CDR3 sequence is 17 residues long. The CDR3 region has the DNA TGTGCCCACAAGCATTTACCCCCGGCAGGTATGGATTACGAGCAGTACTTC. Protein product: CAHKHLPPAGMDYEQYF.